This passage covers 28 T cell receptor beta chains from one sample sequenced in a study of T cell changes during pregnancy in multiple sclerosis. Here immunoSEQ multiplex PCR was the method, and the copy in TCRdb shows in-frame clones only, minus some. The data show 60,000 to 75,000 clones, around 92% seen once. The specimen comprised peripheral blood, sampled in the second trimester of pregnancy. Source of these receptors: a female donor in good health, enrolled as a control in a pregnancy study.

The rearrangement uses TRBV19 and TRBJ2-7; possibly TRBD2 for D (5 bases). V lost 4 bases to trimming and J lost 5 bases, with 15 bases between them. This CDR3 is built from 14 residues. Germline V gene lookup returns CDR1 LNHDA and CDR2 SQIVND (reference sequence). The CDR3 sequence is CASSTGRRVDEQYF. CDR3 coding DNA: TGTGCCAGTAGTACCGGCCGGCGGGTCGACGAGCAGTACTTC. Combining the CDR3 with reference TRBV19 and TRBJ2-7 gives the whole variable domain DGGITQSPKYLFRKEGQNVTLSCEQNLNHDAMYWYRQDPGQGLRLIYYSQIVNDFQKGDIAEGYSVSREKKESFPLTVTSAQKNPTAFYLCASSTGRRVDEQYFGPGTRLTVT.

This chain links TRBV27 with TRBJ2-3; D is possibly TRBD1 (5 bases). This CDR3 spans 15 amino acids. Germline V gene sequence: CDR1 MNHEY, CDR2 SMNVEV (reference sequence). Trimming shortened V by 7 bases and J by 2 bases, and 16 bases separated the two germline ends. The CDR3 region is CASTSLTALTDTQYF. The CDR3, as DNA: TGTGCCAGCACCTCGTTGACAGCACTCACAGATACGCAGTATTTT.

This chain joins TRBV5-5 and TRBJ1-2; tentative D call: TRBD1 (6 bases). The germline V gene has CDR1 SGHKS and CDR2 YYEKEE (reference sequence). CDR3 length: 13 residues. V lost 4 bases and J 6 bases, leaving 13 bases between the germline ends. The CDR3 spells CASSRYQGNGYTF. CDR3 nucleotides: TGTGCCAGCAGCCGTTATCAGGGGAATGGCTACACCTTC.

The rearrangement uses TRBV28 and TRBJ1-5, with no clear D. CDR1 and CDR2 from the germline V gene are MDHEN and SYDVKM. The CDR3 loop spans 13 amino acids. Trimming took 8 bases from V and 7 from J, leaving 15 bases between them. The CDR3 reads CASGFRDLQPQHF. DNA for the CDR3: TGTGCCAGCGGATTCCGGGATCTGCAGCCCCAGCATTTT.

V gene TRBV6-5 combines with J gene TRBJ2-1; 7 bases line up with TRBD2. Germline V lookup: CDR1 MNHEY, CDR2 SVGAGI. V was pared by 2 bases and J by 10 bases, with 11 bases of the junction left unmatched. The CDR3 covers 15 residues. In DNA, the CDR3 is TGTGCCAGCAGTTACAGCGGGACCCCTGTCCGGGAGCAGTTCTTC. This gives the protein CASSYSGTPVREQFF.

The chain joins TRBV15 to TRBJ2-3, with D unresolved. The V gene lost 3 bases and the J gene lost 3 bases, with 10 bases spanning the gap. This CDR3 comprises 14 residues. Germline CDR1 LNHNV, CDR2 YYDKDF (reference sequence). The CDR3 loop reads CATSSFGITDTQYF. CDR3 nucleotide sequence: TGTGCCACCAGCAGTTTTGGCATAACAGATACGCAGTATTTT.

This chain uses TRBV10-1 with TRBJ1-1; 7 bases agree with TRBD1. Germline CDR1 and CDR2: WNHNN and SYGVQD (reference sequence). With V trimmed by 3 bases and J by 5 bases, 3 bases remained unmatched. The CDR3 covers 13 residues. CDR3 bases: TGCGCCAGCAGTGATTCAGGGGGGACTGAAGCTTTCTTT. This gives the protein CASSDSGGTEAFF.

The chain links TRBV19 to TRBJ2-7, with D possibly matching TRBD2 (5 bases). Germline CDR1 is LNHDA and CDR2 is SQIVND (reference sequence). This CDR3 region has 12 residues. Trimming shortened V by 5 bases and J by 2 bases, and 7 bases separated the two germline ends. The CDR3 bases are TGTGCCAGTAGTGGCGGGCCCTACGAGCAGTACTTC. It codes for CASSGGPYEQYF.

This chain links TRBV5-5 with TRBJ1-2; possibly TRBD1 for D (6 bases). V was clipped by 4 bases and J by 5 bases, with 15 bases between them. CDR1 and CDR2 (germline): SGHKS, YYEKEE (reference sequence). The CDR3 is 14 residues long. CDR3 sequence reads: CASSLGDMDYGYTF. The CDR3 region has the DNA TGTGCCAGCAGCCTAGGGGACATGGATTATGGCTACACCTTC.

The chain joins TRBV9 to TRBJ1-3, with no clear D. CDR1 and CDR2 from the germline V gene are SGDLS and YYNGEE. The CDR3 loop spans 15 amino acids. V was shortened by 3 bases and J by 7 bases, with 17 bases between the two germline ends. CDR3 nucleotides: TGTGCCAGCAGCGGCCGGGATCTTTCCGTGAACACCATATATTTT. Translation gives CASSGRDLSVNTIYF.

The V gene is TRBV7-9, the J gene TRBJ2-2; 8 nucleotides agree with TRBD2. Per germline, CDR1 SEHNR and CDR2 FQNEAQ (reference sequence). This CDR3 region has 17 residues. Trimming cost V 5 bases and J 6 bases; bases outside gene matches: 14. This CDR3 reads CASSASLAGRGAGELFF. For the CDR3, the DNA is TGTGCCAGCAGCGCTAGCTTAGCGGGGAGAGGCGCCGGGGAGCTGTTTTTT.

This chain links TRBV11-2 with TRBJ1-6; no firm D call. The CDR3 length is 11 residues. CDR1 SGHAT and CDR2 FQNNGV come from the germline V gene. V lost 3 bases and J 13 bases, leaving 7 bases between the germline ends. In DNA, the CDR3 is TGTGCCAGCAGCTTCGGAGGGCCCCTCCACTTT. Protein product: CASSFGGPLHF.

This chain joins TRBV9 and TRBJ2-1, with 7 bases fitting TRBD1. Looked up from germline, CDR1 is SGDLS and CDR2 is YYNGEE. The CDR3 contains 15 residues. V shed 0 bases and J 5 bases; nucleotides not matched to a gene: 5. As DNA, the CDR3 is TGTGCCAGCAGCGTAGGAGGGGGCTTGAACAATGAGCAGTTCTTC. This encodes CASSVGGGLNNEQFF.

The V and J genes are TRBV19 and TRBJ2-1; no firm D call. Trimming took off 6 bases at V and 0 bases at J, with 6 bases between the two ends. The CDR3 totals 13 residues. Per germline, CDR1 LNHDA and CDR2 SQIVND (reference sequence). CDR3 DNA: TGTGCCAGTAGCCCTCCCTCCTACAATGAGCAGTTCTTC. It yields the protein CASSPPSYNEQFF. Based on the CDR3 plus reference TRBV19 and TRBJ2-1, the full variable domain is DGGITQSPKYLFRKEGQNVTLSCEQNLNHDAMYWYRQDPGQGLRLIYYSQIVNDFQKGDIAEGYSVSREKKESFPLTVTSAQKNPTAFYLCASSPPSYNEQFFGPGTRLTVL.

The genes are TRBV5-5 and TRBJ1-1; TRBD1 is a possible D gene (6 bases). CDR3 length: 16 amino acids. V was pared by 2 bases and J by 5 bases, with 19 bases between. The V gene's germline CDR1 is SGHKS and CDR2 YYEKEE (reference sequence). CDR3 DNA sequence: TGTGCCAGCAGCTTACTGGACAGCCGATCCGGGACTGAAGCTTTCTTT. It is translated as CASSLLDSRSGTEAFF. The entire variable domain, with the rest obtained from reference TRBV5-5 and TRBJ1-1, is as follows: DAGVTQSPTHLIKTRGQQVTLRCSPISGHKSVSWYQQVLGQGPQFIFQYYEKEERGRGNFPDRFSARQFPNYSSELNVNALLLGDSALYLCASSLLDSRSGTEAFFGQGTRLTVV.

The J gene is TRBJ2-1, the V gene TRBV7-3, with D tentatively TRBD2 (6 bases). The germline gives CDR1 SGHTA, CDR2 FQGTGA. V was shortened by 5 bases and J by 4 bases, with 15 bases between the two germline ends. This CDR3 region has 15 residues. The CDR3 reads CASSRGIAAYNEQFF. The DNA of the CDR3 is TGTGCCAGCAGCCGCGGGATAGCGGCTTACAATGAGCAGTTCTTC.

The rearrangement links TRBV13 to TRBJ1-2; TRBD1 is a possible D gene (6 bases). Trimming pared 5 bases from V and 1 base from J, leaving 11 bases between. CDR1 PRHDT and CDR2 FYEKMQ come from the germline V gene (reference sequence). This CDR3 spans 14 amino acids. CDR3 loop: CASSTGTLNYGYTF. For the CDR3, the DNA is TGTGCCAGCAGCACCGGGACACTTAACTATGGCTACACCTTC.

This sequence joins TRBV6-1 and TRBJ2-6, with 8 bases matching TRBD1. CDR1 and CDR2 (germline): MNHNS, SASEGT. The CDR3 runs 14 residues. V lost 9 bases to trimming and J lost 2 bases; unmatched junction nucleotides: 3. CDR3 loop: CASLRGPGANVLTF. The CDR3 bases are TGTGCCAGTCTCAGGGGGCCTGGGGCCAACGTCCTGACTTTC.

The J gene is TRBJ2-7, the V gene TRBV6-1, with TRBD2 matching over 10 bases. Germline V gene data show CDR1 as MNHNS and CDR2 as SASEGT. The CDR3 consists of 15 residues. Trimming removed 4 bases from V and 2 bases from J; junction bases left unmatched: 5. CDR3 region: CASSAGLAETYEQYF. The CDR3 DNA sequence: TGTGCCAGCAGTGCCGGACTAGCGGAGACCTACGAGCAGTACTTC.

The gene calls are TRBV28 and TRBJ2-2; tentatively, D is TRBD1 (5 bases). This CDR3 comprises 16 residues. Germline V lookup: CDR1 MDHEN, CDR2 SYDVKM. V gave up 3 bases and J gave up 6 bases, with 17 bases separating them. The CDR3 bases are TGTGCCAGCAGTTTCGGGCAGGGCCGGACGGCCGGGGAGCTGTTTTTT. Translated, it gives CASSFGQGRTAGELFF.

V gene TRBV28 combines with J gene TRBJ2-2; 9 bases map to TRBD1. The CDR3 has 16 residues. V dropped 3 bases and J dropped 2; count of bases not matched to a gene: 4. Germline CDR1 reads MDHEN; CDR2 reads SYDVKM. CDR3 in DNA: TGTGCCAGCAGTTTTTGGGACAGGGAAAACACCGGGGAGCTGTTTTTT. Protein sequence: CASSFWDRENTGELFF.

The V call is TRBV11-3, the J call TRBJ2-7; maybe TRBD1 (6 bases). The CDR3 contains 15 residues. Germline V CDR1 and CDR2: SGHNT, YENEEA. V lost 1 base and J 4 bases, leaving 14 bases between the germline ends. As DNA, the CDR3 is TGTGCCAGCAGCTTAGGAGCCGGCAGGGGATACGAGCAGTACTTC. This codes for CASSLGAGRGYEQYF.

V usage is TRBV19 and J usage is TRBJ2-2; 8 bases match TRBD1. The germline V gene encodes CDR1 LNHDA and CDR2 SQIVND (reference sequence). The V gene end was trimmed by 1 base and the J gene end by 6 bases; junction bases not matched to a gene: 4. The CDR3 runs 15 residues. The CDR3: CASSIAGQGAGELFF. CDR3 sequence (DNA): TGTGCCAGTAGTATAGCAGGACAGGGAGCCGGGGAGCTGTTTTTT.

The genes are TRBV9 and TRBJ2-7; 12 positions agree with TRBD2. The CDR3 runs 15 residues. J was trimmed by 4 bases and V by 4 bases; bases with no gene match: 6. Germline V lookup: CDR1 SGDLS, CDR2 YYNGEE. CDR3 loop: CASSSPTSGSYEQYF. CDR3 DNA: TGTGCCAGCAGCTCCCCGACTAGCGGGAGTTACGAGCAGTACTTC.

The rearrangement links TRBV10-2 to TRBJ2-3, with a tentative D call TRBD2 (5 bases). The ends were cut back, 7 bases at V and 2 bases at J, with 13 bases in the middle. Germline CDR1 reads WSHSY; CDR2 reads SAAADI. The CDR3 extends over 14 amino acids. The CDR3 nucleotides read TGCGCCAGCACAACGAGCGACTACACAGATACGCAGTATTTT. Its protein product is CASTTSDYTDTQYF.

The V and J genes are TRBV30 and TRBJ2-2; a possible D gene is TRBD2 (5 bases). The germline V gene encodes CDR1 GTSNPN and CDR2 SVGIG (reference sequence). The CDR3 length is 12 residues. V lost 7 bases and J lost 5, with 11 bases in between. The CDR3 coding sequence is TGTGCCTATAGTCGGGGTACCGGGGAGCTGTTTTTT. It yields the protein CAYSRGTGELFF.

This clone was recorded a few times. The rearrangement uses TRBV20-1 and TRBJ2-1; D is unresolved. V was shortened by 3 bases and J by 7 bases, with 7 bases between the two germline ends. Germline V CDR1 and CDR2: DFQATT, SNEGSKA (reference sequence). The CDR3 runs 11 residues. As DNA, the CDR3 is TGCAGTGCTAGTCTTCGGAATGAGCAGTTCTTC. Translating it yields CSASLRNEQFF.

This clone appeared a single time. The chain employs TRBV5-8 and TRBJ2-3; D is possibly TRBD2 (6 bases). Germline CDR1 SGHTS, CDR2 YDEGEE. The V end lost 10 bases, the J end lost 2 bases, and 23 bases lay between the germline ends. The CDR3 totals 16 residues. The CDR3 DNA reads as TGTGCCTCTCTTGGAGGGTGGTCGATTGACACAGATACGCAGTATTTT. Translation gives CASLGGWSIDTDTQYF.